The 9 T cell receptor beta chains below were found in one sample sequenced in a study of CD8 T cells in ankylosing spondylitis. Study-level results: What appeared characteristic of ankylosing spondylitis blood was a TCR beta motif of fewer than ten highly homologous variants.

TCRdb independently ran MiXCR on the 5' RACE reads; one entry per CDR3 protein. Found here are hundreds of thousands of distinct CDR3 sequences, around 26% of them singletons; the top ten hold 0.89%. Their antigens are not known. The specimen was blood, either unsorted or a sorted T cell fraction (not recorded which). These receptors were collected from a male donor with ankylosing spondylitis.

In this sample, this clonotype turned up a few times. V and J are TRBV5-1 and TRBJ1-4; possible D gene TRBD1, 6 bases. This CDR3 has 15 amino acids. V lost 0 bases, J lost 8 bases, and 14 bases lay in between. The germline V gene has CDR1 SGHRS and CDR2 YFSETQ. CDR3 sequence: CASSLAQGPREKLFF. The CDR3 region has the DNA TGCGCCAGCAGCTTGGCACAGGGCCCGCGCGAAAAACTGTTTTTT.

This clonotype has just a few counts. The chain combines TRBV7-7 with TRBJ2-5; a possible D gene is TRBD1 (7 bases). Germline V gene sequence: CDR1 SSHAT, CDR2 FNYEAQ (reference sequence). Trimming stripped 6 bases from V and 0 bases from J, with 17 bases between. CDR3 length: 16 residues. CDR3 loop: CASRLQGGYHQETQYF. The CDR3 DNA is TGTGCCAGCAGACTCCAGGGGGGCTACCACCAAGAGACCCAGTACTTC.

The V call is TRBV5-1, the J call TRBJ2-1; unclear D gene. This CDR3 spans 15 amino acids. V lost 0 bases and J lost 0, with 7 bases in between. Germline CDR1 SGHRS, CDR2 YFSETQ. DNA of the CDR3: TGCGCCAGCAGCTTGGGCCCTGGCTCCTACAATGAGCAGTTCTTC. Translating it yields CASSLGPGSYNEQFF.

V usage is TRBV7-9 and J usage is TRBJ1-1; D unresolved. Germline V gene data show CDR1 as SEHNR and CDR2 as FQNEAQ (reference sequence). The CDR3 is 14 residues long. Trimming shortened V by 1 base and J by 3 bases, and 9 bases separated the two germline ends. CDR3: CASSLDLVDTEAFF. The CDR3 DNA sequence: TGTGCCAGCAGCTTAGATCTTGTGGACACTGAAGCTTTCTTT.

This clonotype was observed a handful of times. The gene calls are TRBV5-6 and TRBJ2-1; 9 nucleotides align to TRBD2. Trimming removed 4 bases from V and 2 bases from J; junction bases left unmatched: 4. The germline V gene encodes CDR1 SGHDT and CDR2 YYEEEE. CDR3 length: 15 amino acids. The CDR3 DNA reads TGTGCCAGCAGCGAGACTAGCGGCGCCTACAATGAGCAGTTCTTC. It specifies CASSETSGAYNEQFF.

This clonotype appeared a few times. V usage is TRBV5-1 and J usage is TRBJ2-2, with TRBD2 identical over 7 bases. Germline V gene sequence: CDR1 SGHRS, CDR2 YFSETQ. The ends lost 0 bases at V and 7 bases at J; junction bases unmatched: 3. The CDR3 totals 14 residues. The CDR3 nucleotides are TGCGCCAGCAGCTTGGGACTAGCAGGCGGGGAGCTGTTTTTT. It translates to CASSLGLAGGELFF.

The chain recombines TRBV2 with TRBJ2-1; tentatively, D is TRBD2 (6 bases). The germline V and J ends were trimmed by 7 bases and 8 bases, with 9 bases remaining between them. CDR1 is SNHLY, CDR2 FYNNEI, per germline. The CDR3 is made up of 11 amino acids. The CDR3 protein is CASTGGYEQFF. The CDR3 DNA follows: TGTGCCAGCACCGGGGGATATGAGCAGTTCTTC.

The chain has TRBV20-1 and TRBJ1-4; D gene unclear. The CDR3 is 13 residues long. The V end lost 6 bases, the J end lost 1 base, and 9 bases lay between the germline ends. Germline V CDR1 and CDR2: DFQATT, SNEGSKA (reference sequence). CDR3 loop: CSALEGTNEKLFF. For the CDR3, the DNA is TGCAGTGCCTTAGAGGGAACTAATGAAAAACTGTTTTTT.

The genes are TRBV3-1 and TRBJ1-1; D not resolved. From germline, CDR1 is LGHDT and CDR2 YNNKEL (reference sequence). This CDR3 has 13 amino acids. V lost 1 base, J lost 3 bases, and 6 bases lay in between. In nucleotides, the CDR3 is TGTGCCAGCAGCCAAGTGGAGGACACTGAAGCTTTCTTT. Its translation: CASSQVEDTEAFF.